This T cell receptor (beta chain) is from a study of blood T cell repertoires in COVID-19. Looking at the study overall: T cells, B-cell-depleted T cells, or PBMCs provided the cDNA or gDNA that served as material.

In the source study's methods: Reference gene primer amplification gave nucleated cell count estimates. TCRdb keeps only in-frame clones here, not all; method: immunoSEQ multiplex PCR. Clone size and the V and J calls come from that table; the DNA yielded D and trimming. The data contain more than 200,000 clones, about 88% of them singletons. Material: peripheral blood. The TCR comes from a woman aged 40 to 50 who had recovered from COVID-19.

Here the CDR3 reads CASSPLGGYNEQFF. CDR3 bases: TGCGCCAGCAGCCCGTTAGGAGGCTACAATGAGCAGTTCTTC. The V gene is TRBV5-1, the J gene TRBJ2-1; maybe TRBD2 (5 bases). The CDR3 extends over 14 amino acids. Germline CDR1 and CDR2: SGHRS and YFSETQ. Trimming stripped 4 bases from V and 3 bases from J, with 11 bases between.